This T cell receptor (beta chain) was recorded in a study of PD-1 blockade in classical Hodgkin lymphoma. A word on this clone: Its specificity is unknown.

Profiling relied on immunoSEQ multiplex PCR, and the TCRdb table lists in-frame clones only, not all of them. In the table there are more than 140,000 clones, approximately 72% of which are singletons. Relapses following autologous stem cell transplantation were seen in all patients, with brentuximab vedotin exposure varying. Classification of best responses gave complete response, partial response or progressive disease. Findings and caveats of the study: CD8+ TCR diversity did not rise significantly by C4D1, unlike CD4+.

The CDR3 has 14 amino acids. After removal of 5 bases from V and 2 bases from J, the junction contained 6 bases not matched to a gene. CDR1 and CDR2 (germline): MDHEN, SYDVKM. The sample was peripheral blood mononuclear cells (PBMCs), taken before the second cycle of nivolumab. This rearrangement joins TRBV28 to TRBJ2-7; 7 bases line up with TRBD1. This sequence originates from a human donor with classical Hodgkin lymphoma. CDR3 DNA sequence: TGTGCCAGCAGTGAGATTGACAGGGCCTACGAGCAGTACTTC. It yields the protein CASSEIDRAYEQYF.